The rows below give T cell receptor beta chains drawn from one sample of a study of cytomegalovirus exposure and HLA in healthy donors. Measured with immunoSEQ multiplex PCR; TCRdb has only the in-frame clones, and not every one. There are roughly 200,000 clones in the sample; more than 65% occur only once, and around 1.9% lies in the top ten. The sequenced sample was PBMCs. These receptor sequences come from a woman younger than 45 in good health and CMV-seronegative. CDR3s include the opening cysteine and the closing phenylalanine or tryptophan. D genes are given only for firm matches. The size field is filled for only some rows; it gives once, few, many or a size class.

clone size	D gene	V gene	CDR3 length	J gene	CDR3 protein	CDR3 DNA
-	-	TRBV19	13	TRBJ1-6	CASSIDRGSPLHF	TGTGCCAGTAGTATAGACCGGGGATCACCCCTCCACTTT
-	-	TRBV4-2	16	TRBJ2-1	CASSQHVLNTYNEQFF	TGTGCCAGCAGCCAACACGTCCTCAACACCTACAATGAGCAGTTCTTC
-	-	TRBV18	14	TRBJ1-2	CASSPAGADYGYTF	TGTGCCAGCTCACCTGCGGGGGCTGACTATGGCTACACCTTC
-	-	TRBV6-1	15	TRBJ2-6	CASSEGGAGANVLTF	TGTGCCAGCAGCGAAGGGGGGGCTGGGGCCAACGTCCTGACTTTC
once	-	TRBV5-8	14	TRBJ1-1	CASSLQAVNTEAFF	TGTGCCAGCAGCCTACAAGCGGTGAACACTGAAGCTTTCTTT
-	TRBD1	TRBV7-3	15	TRBJ2-2	CASSPDRGWTGELFF	TGTGCCAGCAGCCCAGACAGGGGTTGGACCGGGGAGCTGTTTTTT
-	TRBD1	TRBV6-6	15	TRBJ1-4	CASSYRDSPNEKLFF	TGTGCCAGCAGTTACCGGGACAGTCCGAATGAAAAACTGTTTTTT
-	-	TRBV5-1	13	TRBJ1-1	CASSLDMNTEAFF	TGCGCCAGCAGCTTGGATATGAACACTGAAGCTTTCTTT
-	TRBD2	TRBV7-9	15	TRBJ2-3	CASRGPGGHTDTQYF	TGTGCCAGCAGGGGGCCGGGGGGGCATACAGATACGCAGTATTTT
-	-	TRBV11-2	14	TRBJ2-7	CASSPGPLPYEQYF	TGTGCCAGCAGCCCGGGTCCCCTACCCTACGAGCAGTACTTC
few	TRBD2	TRBV12-5	15	TRBJ2-7	CASGPYLAGAAEQYF	TGTGCTAGTGGTCCCTATCTAGCGGGGGCCGCCGAGCAGTACTTC
few	TRBD2	TRBV7-3	15	TRBJ2-3	CASRRSGSGTDTQYF	TGTGCCAGCAGGCGTAGCGGGAGCGGCACAGATACGCAGTATTTT
-	-	TRBV7-2	15	TRBJ2-2	CASSLAISRPGELFF	TGTGCCAGCAGCTTAGCGATAAGCAGGCCCGGGGAGCTGTTTTTT
once	-	TRBV7-9	12	TRBJ1-5	CASSIPSQPQHF	TGTGCCAGCAGCATTCCCTCGCAGCCCCAGCATTTT
once	TRBD2	TRBV5-1	20	TRBJ2-5	CASSLDRLAGGSWSKETQYF	TGCGCCAGCAGCTTGGATCGCCTAGCGGGAGGGTCATGGAGCAAAGAGACCCAGTACTTC
-	-	TRBV30	12	TRBJ2-3	CAWSLKRDTQYF	TGTGCCTGGAGTTTAAAGCGGGATACGCAGTATTTT
-	TRBD1	TRBV23-1	15	TRBJ1-2	CASSSPGQLNYGYTF	TGCGCCAGCAGTTCCCCGGGACAGCTTAACTATGGCTACACCTTC
few	TRBD2	TRBV5-1	14	TRBJ2-7	CASSLSGVSYEQYF	TGCGCCAGCAGCCTTAGCGGGGTTTCTTACGAGCAGTACTTC
-	-	TRBV5-1	17	TRBJ2-7	CASSLALRGMTSYEQYF	TGCGCCAGCAGCTTGGCCTTGAGGGGGATGACTTCCTACGAGCAGTACTTC
-	-	TRBV5-1	13	TRBJ1-1	CASSLLGGAEAFF	TGCGCCAGCAGCTTGTTGGGGGGAGCTGAAGCTTTCTTT
-	TRBD2	TRBV5-4	17	TRBJ2-7	CASTQGGLAGGRYEQYF	TGTGCCAGCACCCAGGGGGGACTAGCGGGGGGGCGGTACGAGCAGTACTTC
-	TRBD1	TRBV30	11	TRBJ1-2	CAWGTGGGYTF	TGTGCCTGGGGGACAGGGGGAGGCTACACCTTC
-	-	TRBV2	14	TRBJ1-1	CATRQGGMNTEAFF	TGTGCCACCAGGCAGGGAGGGATGAACACTGAAGCTTTCTTT
once	-	TRBV4-3	12	TRBJ1-2	CASSHSIGGYTF	TGCGCCAGCAGCCATAGCATCGGAGGCTACACCTTC
-	-	TRBV29-1	12	TRBJ2-7	CSVDGDSGLTYF	TGCAGCGTTGACGGAGACTCCGGCCTTACCTACTTC
-	-	TRBV4-2	13	TRBJ1-2	CASSQDEAGRYTF	TGTGCCAGCAGTCAAGATGAAGCAGGGCGCTACACCTTC
-	-	TRBV7-9	15	TRBJ2-5	CASSLLVGAQETQYF	TGTGCCAGCAGCTTATTGGTGGGGGCACAAGAGACCCAGTACTTC
-	TRBD2	TRBV5-6	14	TRBJ2-5	CASSPGTSEETQYF	TGTGCCAGCAGCCCAGGGACTAGCGAAGAGACCCAGTACTTC
-	-	TRBV21-1	12	TRBJ2-7	CASSKGHREQYF	TGTGCCAGCAGCAAAGGGCACAGAGAGCAGTACTTC
-	TRBD2	TRBV19	15	TRBJ2-3	CASRTTSGRSDTQYF	TGTGCCAGTAGGACGACTAGCGGGAGATCAGATACGCAGTATTTT
-	-	TRBV19	15	TRBJ1-5	CASSLPGYSNQPQHF	TGTGCCAGTAGTCTTCCAGGATATAGCAATCAGCCCCAGCATTTT
-	-	TRBV18	16	TRBJ2-3	CASSSSTGSLTDTQYF	TGTGCCAGCTCCTCCTCAACAGGGTCGCTCACAGATACGCAGTATTTT
-	-	TRBV7-2	15	TRBJ2-7	CASSLRAGGSYEQYF	TGTGCCAGCAGCTTACGAGCGGGCGGGTCCTACGAGCAGTACTTC
once	-	TRBV5-1	14	TRBJ2-7	CASAYRGGAYEQYF	TGCGCCAGCGCATATAGAGGGGGGGCCTACGAGCAGTACTTC
few	TRBD1	TRBV6-1	18	TRBJ1-1	CASSEMTRGTGMNTEAFF	TGTGCCAGCAGTGAAATGACTAGAGGGACAGGGATGAACACTGAAGCTTTCTTT
-	-	TRBV4-1	15	TRBJ1-2	CASSQDWMETVGYTF	TGCGCCAGCAGCCAAGATTGGATGGAGACAGTTGGCTACACCTTC
few	TRBD1	TRBV7-3	13	TRBJ1-2	CASSLGPGGGYTF	TGTGCCAGCAGCTTAGGCCCAGGGGGCGGCTACACCTTC
few	TRBD1	TRBV28	14	TRBJ1-2	CASRSQGVNYGYTF	TGTGCCAGCAGGTCCCAGGGGGTCAACTATGGCTACACCTTC
-	-	TRBV6-6	15	TRBJ1-1	CASRRGDTRDTEAFF	TGTGCCAGCAGACGGGGTGACACTCGGGACACTGAAGCTTTCTTT
-	-	TRBV12-2	15	TRBJ1-5	CASRFRQGAGQPQHF	TGTGCAAGTCGCTTTCGTCAGGGGGCAGGGCAGCCCCAGCATTTT
-	TRBD1	TRBV19	13	TRBJ2-3	CASRDRSTDTQYF	TGTGCCAGCCGGGACAGAAGCACAGATACGCAGTATTTT
-	-	TRBV9	12	TRBJ1-3	CASSVDRYTIYF	TGTGCCAGCAGCGTCGACAGATACACCATATATTTT
-	TRBD1	TRBV4-1	13	TRBJ1-1	CASSGQGYTEAFF	TGCGCCAGCAGCGGACAGGGTTACACTGAAGCTTTCTTT
-	TRBD2	TRBV6-5	15	TRBJ2-3	CASRTPSGITDTQYF	TGTGCCAGCAGGACTCCTAGCGGTATCACAGATACGCAGTATTTT
-	TRBD2	TRBV14	16	TRBJ2-2	CASSQRAGGFTGELFF	TGTGCCAGCAGCCAACGGGCGGGAGGTTTCACCGGGGAGCTGTTTTTT
once	TRBD2	TRBV9	15	TRBJ2-7	CASSERGGRWDEQYF	TGTGCCAGCAGCGAGCGGGGCGGGAGATGGGACGAGCAGTACTTC